This TCR beta chain was captured by sequencing in a study of cytomegalovirus exposure and HLA in healthy donors. Study-wide findings and caveats: Highly shared variants forming one cluster were likely a sequencing artifact.

Primers included in the PCR were 60 Vbeta and 13 Jbeta primers. Repertoires were generated with immunoSEQ multiplex PCR, while TCRdb's copy carries only in-frame clones and drops some. The data contain approximately 170,000 clones, around 81% of them singletons. This clone was counted ten times or more. The antigen remains unidentified. Sequencing was done on a sample of PBMCs. The TCR comes from a man aged 35-49 years in good health and CMV-seronegative.

The DNA for the CDR3 is TGTGCCAGCAGTCCGCCGGGACAGGGCTCTGGAAACACCATATATTTT. This encodes CASSPPGQGSGNTIYF. The J gene is TRBJ1-3, the V gene TRBV6-6, with 9 bases matching TRBD1. Germline lookup yields CDR1 MNHNY and CDR2 SVGAGI (reference sequence). V lost 5 bases to trimming and J lost 0 bases; unmatched junction nucleotides: 5. The CDR3 runs 16 residues.